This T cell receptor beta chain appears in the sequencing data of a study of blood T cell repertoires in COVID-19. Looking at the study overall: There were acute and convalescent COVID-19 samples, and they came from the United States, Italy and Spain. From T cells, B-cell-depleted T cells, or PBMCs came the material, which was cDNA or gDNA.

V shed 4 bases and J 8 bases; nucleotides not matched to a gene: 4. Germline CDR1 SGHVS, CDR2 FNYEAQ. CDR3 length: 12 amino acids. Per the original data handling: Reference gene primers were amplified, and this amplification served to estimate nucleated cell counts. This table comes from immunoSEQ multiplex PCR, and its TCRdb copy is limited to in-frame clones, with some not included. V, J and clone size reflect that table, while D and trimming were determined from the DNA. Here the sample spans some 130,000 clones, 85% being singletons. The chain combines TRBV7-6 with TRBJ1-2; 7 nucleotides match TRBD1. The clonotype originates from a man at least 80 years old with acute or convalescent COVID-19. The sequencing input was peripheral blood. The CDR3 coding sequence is TGTGCCAGCAGCTCAGACAGGGCAGGCTACACCTTC. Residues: CASSSDRAGYTF. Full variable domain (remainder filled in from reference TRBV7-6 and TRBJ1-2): GAGVSQSPRYKVTKRGQDVALRCDPISGHVSLYWYRQALGQGPEFLTYFNYEAQQDKSGLPNDRFSAERPEGSISTLTIQRTEQRDSAMYRCASSSDRAGYTFGSGTRLTVV.